These 11 T cell receptor beta chains share one sample of origin, sequenced in a study of T cell changes during pregnancy in multiple sclerosis. The method was immunoSEQ multiplex PCR; TCRdb's version includes in-frame clones alone and lacks a portion of them. The top ten hold about 0.45% of the sample, which has 33,000 or so clones, 85% to 95% seen once. The sequencing here drew on CD4+ T cells from peripheral blood mononuclear cells, taken in the third trimester of pregnancy. These receptors were collected from a female donor in good health, enrolled as a control in a pregnancy study.

The rearrangement joins TRBV5-1 to TRBJ2-1; 7 bases are a match to TRBD1. The germline V gene encodes CDR1 SGHRS and CDR2 YFSETQ. With 1 base clipped from V and 2 bases from J, the junction kept 12 bases outside the gene matches. The CDR3 sequence is 18 residues long. The DNA for the CDR3 is TGCGCCAGCAGCTTGACCACCTCCGGGACAGCCACCTACAATGAGCAGTTCTTC. Translated, it gives CASSLTTSGTATYNEQFF. Combining the CDR3 with reference TRBV5-1 and TRBJ2-1 gives the whole variable domain KAGVTQTPRYLIKTRGQQVTLSCSPISGHRSVSWYQQTPGQGLQFLFEYFSETQRNKGNFPGRFSGRQFSNSRSEMNVSTLELGDSALYLCASSLTTSGTATYNEQFFGPGTRLTVL.

V is TRBV7-2 and J is TRBJ1-1; TRBD1 matches 7 bases. Germline CDR1 reads SGHTA; CDR2 reads FQGNSA. The length of the CDR3 is 14 residues. V shed 11 bases, J shed 1 base, and the junction held 10 bases outside the gene matches. For the CDR3, the DNA is TGTGCCTCCAAAGGGGGACAGCAGAACACTGAAGCTTTCTTT. As protein: CASKGGQQNTEAFF.

The chain is built from TRBV18 and TRBJ2-5; 10 positions agree with TRBD2. V lost 3 bases, J lost 0 bases, and 7 bases stayed unmatched. Germline V gene lookup returns CDR1 KGHSH and CDR2 LQKENI. The CDR3 is made up of 17 amino acids. CDR3 DNA sequence: TGTGCCAGCTCACCGAGACGTAGCGGGGGGTACCAAGAGACCCAGTACTTC. The encoded protein is CASSPRRSGGYQETQYF.

The chain has TRBV28 and TRBJ2-2, with TRBD2 as a possible D gene (5 bases). Trimming pared 5 bases from V and 2 bases from J, leaving 12 bases between. The germline V gene encodes CDR1 MDHEN and CDR2 SYDVKM. The CDR3 runs to 15 residues. CDR3 bases: TGTGCCAGCAGTCTGAGCGGAGTTAACACCGGGGAGCTGTTTTTT. Amino acid sequence: CASSLSGVNTGELFF.

The chain has TRBV28 and TRBJ1-5; D call uncertain. The CDR3 totals 12 residues. Deletions cut 6 bases from V and 6 bases from J, with 9 bases between. Germline loops: CDR1 MDHEN, CDR2 SYDVKM. CDR3 loop: CASSPVVQPQHF. CDR3 nucleotide sequence: TGTGCCAGCAGCCCGGTCGTTCAGCCCCAGCATTTT. Together with reference TRBV28 and TRBJ1-5, the CDR3 gives the full variable domain: DVKVTQSSRYLVKRTGEKVFLECVQDMDHENMFWYRQDPGLGLRLIYFSYDVKMKEKGDIPEGYSVSREKKERFSLILESASTNQTSMYLCASSPVVQPQHFGDGTRLSIL.

The J gene is TRBJ2-6, the V gene TRBV19; 7 nucleotides agree with TRBD1. CDR3 length: 15 residues. Germline V gene data show CDR1 as LNHDA and CDR2 as SQIVND (reference sequence). Losses at the gene ends were 4 bases for V and 2 bases for J; bases not matched to a gene: 2. CDR3 in amino acids: CASSRGTAGANVLTF. The CDR3 DNA reads TGTGCCAGTAGTAGGGGGACAGCTGGGGCCAACGTCCTGACTTTC.

The chain recombines TRBV7-9 with TRBJ2-7; unclear D gene. Trimming shortened V by 1 base and J by 4 bases, and 14 bases separated the two germline ends. The germline V gene encodes CDR1 SEHNR and CDR2 FQNEAQ (reference sequence). The CDR3 totals 15 residues. The CDR3 loop is CASSLVAATGYEQYF. CDR3 DNA: TGTGCCAGCAGCTTAGTTGCAGCGACCGGGTACGAGCAGTACTTC.

This sequence joins TRBV5-6 and TRBJ1-5, with TRBD1 matching over 10 bases. Germline loops: CDR1 SGHDT, CDR2 YYEEEE. This CDR3 comprises 15 residues. The ends lost 4 bases at V and 2 bases at J; junction bases unmatched: 3. The CDR3 DNA reads TGTGCCAGCAGCGCCGGGACAGGGGGCAATCAGCCCCAGCATTTT. Encoded protein: CASSAGTGGNQPQHF.

The chain is built from TRBV4-3 and TRBJ1-2; 7 bases agree with TRBD1. Germline CDR1 LGHNA, CDR2 YSLEER. The CDR3 covers 15 residues. V lost 1 base and J lost 5; bases outside the gene matches: 7. In DNA form, the CDR3 reads TGCGCCAGCAGCCAAGGGGAAGGGACAGTATATGGCTACACCTTC. This codes for CASSQGEGTVYGYTF.

J is TRBJ2-5 and V is TRBV7-2; 9 bases match TRBD1. V lost 1 base to trimming and J lost 4 bases; unmatched junction nucleotides: 4. Germline V gene data show CDR1 as SGHTA and CDR2 as FQGNSA. CDR3 size: 15 residues. The CDR3: CASSLDRGLGETQYF. CDR3 coding DNA: TGTGCCAGCAGCTTAGACAGGGGGCTGGGAGAGACCCAGTACTTC.

The V gene is TRBV10-3, the J gene TRBJ1-2; possible D gene TRBD1, 6 bases. The CDR3 contains 15 residues. The V end lost 2 bases, the J end lost 4 bases, and 14 bases lay between the germline ends. Germline-derived CDR1 and CDR2 are ENHRY and SYGVKD. This chain's CDR3 is CAISEGGGGLYGYTF. The CDR3 bases are TGTGCCATCAGTGAGGGCGGGGGGGGCCTCTATGGCTACACCTTC.